This T cell receptor beta chain was captured in a study of blood T cell repertoires in COVID-19. Across the whole study: Donors in the United States, Italy and Spain gave samples during acute or convalescent COVID-19. T cells, B-cell-depleted T cells, or PBMCs provided the cDNA or gDNA that served as material.

In the original processing: Reference gene primer amplification yielded estimated nucleated cell counts. The protocol was immunoSEQ multiplex PCR, while the TCRdb copy is restricted to in-frame clones and leaves out a portion. That table supplies the V and J calls and clone size; D and trimming were determined from the DNA. The repertoire holds 87,000 or so clones, more than 75% seen once, with 7% to 9% in the top ten. Trimming took off 5 bases at V and 4 bases at J, with 14 bases between the two ends. The CDR3 runs to 15 residues. Germline lookup yields CDR1 MNHEY and CDR2 SVGEGT. The clonotype comes from a human donor with acute or convalescent COVID-19. The donor label of this sample is uncertain. This chain uses TRBV6-2 or TRBV6-3 with TRBJ2-2, with D uncertain. The sequenced sample consisted of peripheral blood. CDR3 sequence reads: CASSLRPPGTGELFF. CDR3 in DNA: TGTGCCAGCAGTCTTCGTCCCCCCGGCACCGGGGAGCTGTTTTTT.